Listed below are T cell receptor beta chains from one sample, sequenced in a study of blood T cell repertoires in COVID-19. Using immunoSEQ multiplex PCR, the repertoire was profiled, and TCRdb retains in-frame clones only, with some absent. Of a few hundred thousand clones listed, over 65% were seen once; the top ten hold more than 0.95%. The sample was peripheral blood. Receptors originate from a human donor with acute or convalescent COVID-19. The donor label of this sample is uncertain. Each CDR3 is given with its conserved first and last residue. A D gene is named only where the DNA matches it firmly. Not every row has a clone size; where given, it reads once, few, many or a size class.

TRBV6-5	TRBJ1-1	NA	once	11	TGTGCCAGCAGAAGACAGGATGAAGCTTTCTTT	CASRRQDEAFF
TRBV27	TRBJ2-7	NA	NA	15	TGTGCCAGCAGTCCCTTGAGTGCGGGAACCTACGAGCAGTACTTC	CASSPLSAGTYEQYF
TRBV9	TRBJ2-5	TRBD2	NA	14	TGTGCCAGCAGCGTCGAGGCGGGAGGGAGGTCCCAGTACTTC	CASSVEAGGRSQYF
TRBV2	TRBJ2-3	TRBD2	NA	20	TGTGCCAGCAGAAGTGGTTTCGGGACTAGCGGGAGGGATGGCACAGATACGCAGTATTTT	CASRSGFGTSGRDGTDTQYF
TRBV4-2	TRBJ2-2	NA	NA	17	TGTGCCAGCAGCCAAGACGGAGGCGGCACGAACACCGGGGAGCTGTTTTTT	CASSQDGGGTNTGELFF
TRBV2	TRBJ1-1	NA	NA	14	TGTGCCAGCACGAGGCAGCCCATGAACACTGAAGCTTTCTTT	CASTRQPMNTEAFF
TRBV19	TRBJ1-5	NA	NA	14	TGTGCCAGTAGTATTCCGGGAATAAGGCAGCCCCAGCATTTT	CASSIPGIRQPQHF
TRBV18	TRBJ2-7	TRBD2	NA	16	TGTGCCAGCTCCCATCTCCAGCGGGAGGCCGGTAACGAGCAGTACTTC	CASSHLQREAGNEQYF
TRBV11-2	TRBJ2-5	TRBD2	once	17	TGTGCCAGCAGCCTAGGGTGGACTAGCGGGGCGCAAGAGACCCAGTACTTC	CASSLGWTSGAQETQYF
TRBV5-1	TRBJ2-1	TRBD1	NA	12	TGCGCCAGCAGCTCAGGACAGGGAAAGCAGTTCTTC	CASSSGQGKQFF
TRBV19	TRBJ2-7	TRBD2	once	13	TGTGCCAGTAGTATGAGGGCTAGCGGGGAGCAGTACTTC	CASSMRASGEQYF
TRBV9	TRBJ2-2	NA	NA	14	TGTGCCAGCAGCGATATAGCGGTAACCGGGGAGCTGTTTTTT	CASSDIAVTGELFF
TRBV28	TRBJ2-7	TRBD1	NA	15	TGTGCCAGCAGTGGTGGGGACAGGGGTTACTACGAGCAGTACTTC	CASSGGDRGYYEQYF
TRBV5-1	TRBJ1-4	NA	NA	16	TGCGCCAGCAGCCCGGTCGCGGGACCGGGTGGTGAAAAACTGTTTTTT	CASSPVAGPGGEKLFF
TRBV20-1	TRBJ1-2	NA	few	13	TGCAGTGCTAGTAACAGGCCAACCTATGGCTACACCTTC	CSASNRPTYGYTF
TRBV2	TRBJ1-2	NA	many	12	TGTGCCAGCAGTGAGCGGGGGTATGGCTACACCTTC	CASSERGYGYTF
TRBV9	TRBJ2-3	TRBD2	NA	15	TGTGCCAGCAGCGTCAGCGGGGGCTTCACAGATACGCAGTATTTT	CASSVSGGFTDTQYF
TRBV7-9	TRBJ1-3	TRBD1	NA	16	TGTGCCAGCAGCAAGGGACAGGCGGCCTCAGGAAACACCATATATTTT	CASSKGQAASGNTIYF
TRBV2	TRBJ2-7	TRBD2	NA	19	TGTGCCAGCAGTGATGCCCTCGGGGTAGCGGGGGCAAGCTCCTACGAGCAGTACTTC	CASSDALGVAGASSYEQYF
TRBV15	TRBJ1-5	TRBD1	NA	17	TGTGCCACCAGCAGATCAGATAGGGGGCTCGGCAATCAGCCCCAGCATTTT	CATSRSDRGLGNQPQHF
TRBV6-5	TRBJ2-1	NA	NA	15	TGTGCCAGCAGTTACCACGAGAGCTCCTACAATGAGCAGTTCTTC	CASSYHESSYNEQFF
TRBV2	TRBJ1-1	TRBD1	NA	15	TGTGCCAGCAGACGCACGGGACAGGGAAACACTGAAGCTTTCTTT	CASRRTGQGNTEAFF
TRBV7-9	TRBJ1-5	TRBD1	NA	16	TGTGCCAGCAGCCGAGACAAAGACAGGGCTTCTCAGCCCCAGCATTTT	CASSRDKDRASQPQHF
TRBV14	TRBJ2-1	NA	NA	14	TGTGCCAGCAGCCCGACGGGAGCAGGGACCCATGTGTTCTTC	CASSPTGAGTHVFF
TRBV21-1	TRBJ2-7	NA	NA	15	TGTGCCAGCAGCAAAGAGGGGACAGATCTCTACGAGCAGTACTTC	CASSKEGTDLYEQYF
TRBV6-5	TRBJ2-3	TRBD2	NA	14	TGTGCCAGCAGTTACAGGGGGAGCGGGAGTACGCAGTATTTT	CASSYRGSGSTQYF
TRBV19	TRBJ2-1	NA	NA	13	TGTGCCAGTAGGTTTCATAGCGTTAATGAGCAGTTCTTC	CASRFHSVNEQFF
TRBV18	TRBJ1-5	TRBD1	NA	15	TGTGCCAGCTCACGCTCGGACAGGAAGAATCAGCCCCAGCATTTT	CASSRSDRKNQPQHF
TRBV27	TRBJ2-1	TRBD2	NA	15	TGTGCCAGCAGTTTTGAAGGGACTAGCTTCAATGAGCAGTTCTTC	CASSFEGTSFNEQFF
TRBV27	TRBJ1-5	TRBD1	NA	15	TGTGCCAGCAGTCTGCGGACAGGGAAAAATCAGCCCCAGCATTTT	CASSLRTGKNQPQHF
TRBV11-2	TRBJ2-7	TRBD1	NA	16	TGTGCCAGCAGCTTAGTGATTGGGACAGGGGCCTACGAGCAGTACTTC	CASSLVIGTGAYEQYF
TRBV2	TRBJ2-3	NA	NA	16	TGTGCCAGCAGTGAAAGGGACTCTAGACGGGCGGATACGCAGTATTTT	CASSERDSRRADTQYF
TRBV5-1	TRBJ2-7	NA	once	15	TGCGCCAGCAGACTTGACAGCGTCCCTTCCTACGAGCAGTACTTC	CASRLDSVPSYEQYF
TRBV9	TRBJ1-6	NA	once	15	TGTGCCAGCAGCGTAAGCGGTAGCGGTAATTCACCCCTCCACTTT	CASSVSGSGNSPLHF
TRBV3-1/TRBV3-2	TRBJ2-6	NA	NA	19	TGTGCCAGCAGGGGATTTCGTGGCGGGCGGAGCTCTGGGGCCAACGTCCTGACTTTC	CASRGFRGGRSSGANVLTF
TRBV5-5	TRBJ2-7	TRBD2	NA	15	TGTGCCAGCAGCCCGACTAGCGGGATATCCTACGAGCAGTACTTC	CASSPTSGISYEQYF
TRBV6-5	TRBJ1-1	TRBD1	NA	16	TGTGCCAGCAGTTACTCACGGGACAGCATGAACACTGAAGCTTTCTTT	CASSYSRDSMNTEAFF
TRBV18	TRBJ1-2	TRBD1	NA	17	TGTGCCAGCTCACCCCTTTCCGACAGGGGCGGAGACTATGGCTACACCTTC	CASSPLSDRGGDYGYTF
TRBV30	TRBJ1-2	NA	NA	11	TGTGCCTGGAGTGTACAGGTTACACACACCTTC	CAWSVQVTHTF
TRBV4-1	TRBJ2-7	NA	NA	15	TGCGCCAGCAGCCAAGGGGACTCCGGCGGGTACGAGCAGTACTTC	CASSQGDSGGYEQYF
TRBV11-2	TRBJ2-7	TRBD2	NA	16	TGTGCCAGCAGCCAACCCCGGACTAGCGGGAGTGGCGAGCAGTACTTC	CASSQPRTSGSGEQYF